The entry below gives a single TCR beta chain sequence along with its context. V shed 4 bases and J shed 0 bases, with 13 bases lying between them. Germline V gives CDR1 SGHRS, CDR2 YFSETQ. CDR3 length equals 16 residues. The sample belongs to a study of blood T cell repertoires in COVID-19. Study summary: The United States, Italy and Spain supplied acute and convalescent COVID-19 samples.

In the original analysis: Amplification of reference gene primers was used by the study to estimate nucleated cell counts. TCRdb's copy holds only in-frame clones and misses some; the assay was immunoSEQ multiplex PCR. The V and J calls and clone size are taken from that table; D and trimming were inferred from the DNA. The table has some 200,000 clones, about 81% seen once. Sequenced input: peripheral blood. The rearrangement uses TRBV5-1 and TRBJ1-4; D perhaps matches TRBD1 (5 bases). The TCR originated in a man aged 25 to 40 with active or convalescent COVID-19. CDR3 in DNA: TGCGCCAGCAGCCTGGGACTGTACGCAACTAATGAAAAACTGTTTTTT. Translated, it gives CASSLGLYATNEKLFF.